The clone carrying this TCR beta chain was recorded once. Its antigen is still unknown. Trimming took 3 bases from V and 3 from J, leaving 17 bases between them. Looked up from germline, CDR1 is LNHDA and CDR2 is SQIVND (reference sequence). CDR3 length equals 16 residues. PCR amplification relied on 60 Vbeta primers (plus 13 Jbeta primers). Clones were read by immunoSEQ multiplex PCR, and TCRdb kept only the in-frame ones, dropping some. The table has about 120,000 clones, 75% seen once. This entry is derived from a study of cytomegalovirus exposure and HLA in healthy donors. Study-wide points: It was shown in a later analysis that HLA-associated TCR beta chains were more clonally expanded than other, equally common chains. A few V segments could not be told apart, such as TRBV6-2 and TRBV6-3, and were left out.

The clonotype originates from a woman aged 50 to 65 in good health and CMV-seronegative. The sequencing input was PBMCs. The chain has TRBV19 and TRBJ1-1; D may be TRBD1 (6 bases). The CDR3 sequence: CASSIPAGWGHTEAFF. The CDR3 DNA follows: TGTGCCAGTAGTATCCCGGCAGGATGGGGGCACACTGAAGCTTTCTTT.